This T cell receptor (beta chain) was sequenced in a study of human T cells and chemical hapten exposure. CDR3 length: 15 residues. Germline V lookup: CDR1 MNHEY, CDR2 SVGEGT. The V gene end was trimmed by 4 bases and the J gene end by 7 bases; junction bases not matched to a gene: 3. This clonotype was seen ten or more times. Time point in this sample: patch test 2, 6 weeks after DPC sensitization. Treatment of the sample: therapeutic diphenylcyclopropenone sensitization with weekly scalp DPC. In TCRdb, the RACE reads were re-called with MiXCR into one record per CDR3 protein. The data contain approximately 80,000 distinct CDR3 sequences, 10% to 13% of them singletons.

This sequence originates from a woman aged 25 to 39 with alopecia areata. Some clones in this sample may be carry-over from other donors' samples. V gene TRBV6-2 or TRBV6-3 combines with J gene TRBJ2-1; the match to TRBD2 covers 14 bases. Sample: whole blood, taken in connection with sensitization to the hapten diphenylcyclopropenone (DPC). The CDR3 protein is CASSSRTSGGNEQFF. CDR3 coding DNA: TGTGCCAGCAGTTCCCGGACTAGCGGGGGGAATGAGCAGTTCTTC.